One sample yielded the 26 T cell receptor beta chains listed below, sequenced in a study of blood T cell repertoires in COVID-19. This table comes from immunoSEQ multiplex PCR, and its TCRdb copy is limited to in-frame clones, with some not included. The table lists approximately 150,000 clones, roughly 85% of them singletons, with 2.6% in the top ten. Sequenced input: peripheral blood. Receptors originate from a human donor with acute or convalescent COVID-19. The donor label of this sample is uncertain.

The chain joins TRBV5-6 to TRBJ1-3; TRBD1 might be the D (5 bases). In germline, CDR1 is SGHDT, CDR2 YYEEEE. Trimming removed 2 bases at V and 2 bases at J, with 11 bases between. The CDR3 extends over 15 amino acids. CDR3 in amino acids: CASSFLAGTGNTIYF. For the CDR3, the DNA is TGTGCCAGCAGCTTTCTCGCAGGGACTGGAAACACCATATATTTT.

The chain carries TRBV7-9 and TRBJ2-5, with D possibly being TRBD1 (5 bases). Germline V gives CDR1 SEHNR, CDR2 FQNEAQ (reference sequence). Trimming pared 1 base from V and 2 bases from J, leaving 8 bases between. This CDR3 is 14 amino acids long. The CDR3 region has the DNA TGTGCCAGCAGCTTAGGAACAGGTCAAGAGACCCAGTACTTC. Its translation is CASSLGTGQETQYF. Filled out from reference TRBV7-9 and TRBJ2-5, the complete variable domain reads DTGVSQNPRHKITKRGQNVTFRCDPISEHNRLYWYRQTLGQGPEFLTYFQNEAQLEKSRLLSDRFSAERPKGSFSTLEIQRTEQGDSAMYLCASSLGTGQETQYFGPGTRLLVL.

The chain couples TRBV29-1 to TRBJ1-1, with D perhaps matching TRBD1 (6 bases). Trimming removed 6 bases from V and 0 bases from J, with 8 bases in between. CDR1 and CDR2 (germline): SQVTM, ANQGSEA. The CDR3 has 12 residues. The CDR3 spells CSVGQMNTEAFF. The CDR3 coding sequence is TGCAGCGTCGGACAGATGAACACTGAAGCTTTCTTT.

V and J are TRBV7-6 and TRBJ1-6; 8 bases fit TRBD1. CDR3 length equals 19 residues. After removal of 0 bases from V and 2 bases from J, the junction contained 9 bases not matched to a gene. Per the germline V gene, CDR1 is SGHVS and CDR2 is FNYEAQ. Here the CDR3 reads CASSLARGGTGTYNSPLHF. CDR3 coding DNA: TGTGCCAGCAGCTTAGCTAGGGGGGGGACAGGTACCTATAATTCACCCCTCCACTTT.

The chain is built from TRBV5-4 and TRBJ2-1; 14 nucleotides agree with TRBD2. The CDR3 spans 16 residues. The ends lost 4 bases at V and 7 bases at J; junction bases unmatched: 7. CDR1 SGHNT and CDR2 YYREEE come from the germline V gene (reference sequence). The DNA of the CDR3 is TGTGCCAGCAGCCGCAAGACTAGCGGGAGGGTGAATGAGCAGTTCTTC. Its protein product is CASSRKTSGRVNEQFF.

CDR3 protein: CASRRTGKGDYGYTF. In DNA form, the CDR3 reads TGTGCCAGCAGAAGGACAGGGAAAGGGGACTATGGCTACACCTTC. The genes are TRBV2 and TRBJ1-2; TRBD1 matches at 8 bases. From germline, CDR1 is SNHLY and CDR2 FYNNEI. V was pared by 6 bases and J by 3 bases, with 9 bases of the junction left unmatched. The CDR3 is 15 amino acids. Together with reference TRBV2 and TRBJ1-2, the CDR3 gives the full variable domain: EPEVTQTPSHQVTQMGQEVILRCVPISNHLYFYWYRQILGQKVEFLVSFYNNEISEKSEIFDDQFSVERPDGSNFTLKIRSTKLEDSAMYFCASRRTGKGDYGYTFGSGTRLTVV.

The chain has TRBV13 and TRBJ1-6; 9 bases map to TRBD1. Trimming took 0 bases from V and 9 from J; bases not matched to a gene: 6. CDR1 is PRHDT and CDR2 is FYEKMQ in the germline V gene (reference sequence). This CDR3 has 16 amino acids. The chain's CDR3 is CASSLGQGAPSSPLHF. CDR3 DNA sequence: TGTGCCAGCAGCTTAGGACAGGGGGCGCCCAGTTCACCCCTCCACTTT.

The rearrangement uses TRBV30 and TRBJ1-4; TRBD1 is a possible D gene (5 bases). The V and J ends lost 0 bases and 1 base respectively, with 12 bases between them. CDR3 length: 16 residues. The germline gives CDR1 GTSNPN, CDR2 SVGIG (reference sequence). CDR3 nucleotide sequence: TGTGCCTGGAGTGTACTGGGGCCCCAAACTAATGAAAAACTGTTTTTT. Its protein product is CAWSVLGPQTNEKLFF.

In DNA, the CDR3 is TGTGCCAGCTCACTAAACAGGGATGGCCAAGAGACCCAGTACTTC. It encodes CASSLNRDGQETQYF. This rearrangement joins TRBV18 to TRBJ2-5, with D perhaps TRBD1 (6 bases). V was shortened by 4 bases and J by 1 base, with 13 bases between the two germline ends. There are 15 residues in the CDR3. The germline V gene has CDR1 KGHSH and CDR2 LQKENI.

The genes are TRBV19 and TRBJ2-7; 9 bases are shared with TRBD2. In germline, CDR1 is LNHDA, CDR2 SQIVND (reference sequence). J lost 1 base, V lost 3 bases, and 10 bases had no gene match. The CDR3 consists of 17 residues. The CDR3 nucleotides read TGTGCCAGTAGTATGCTAGCGGGGAGTCGAGGTTCCTACGAGCAGTACTTC. Translation: CASSMLAGSRGSYEQYF.

The rearrangement joins TRBV18 to TRBJ2-2; 9 positions match TRBD2. The CDR3 totals 16 residues. V gave up 3 bases and J gave up 0 bases; unmatched junction bases: 2. Germline lookup yields CDR1 KGHSH and CDR2 LQKENI. CDR3 DNA: TGTGCCAGCTCACCTTTAGCGGGGGCGAACACCGGGGAGCTGTTTTTT. Translating gives CASSPLAGANTGELFF.

This sequence joins TRBV27 and TRBJ2-2, with 8 bases lining up with TRBD1. Germline V gene data show CDR1 as MNHEY and CDR2 as SMNVEV (reference sequence). This CDR3 has 16 amino acids. The trim removed 5 bases at V and 4 bases at J, leaving 9 bases unmatched. CDR3: CASSPFGQGGTGELFF. CDR3 nucleotide sequence: TGTGCCAGCAGTCCCTTTGGACAGGGCGGCACCGGGGAGCTGTTTTTT.

This clone was seen just once. This chain joins TRBV11-2 and TRBJ2-1; 10 nucleotides align to TRBD2. CDR3 size: 16 residues. Losses at the gene ends were 5 bases for V and 2 bases for J; bases not matched to a gene: 6. Germline V gene sequence: CDR1 SGHAT, CDR2 FQNNGV. CDR3 bases: TGTGCCAGCAGCGTCATAGCGGGGGGTACCTACAATGAGCAGTTCTTC. Protein product: CASSVIAGGTYNEQFF.

The chain couples TRBV6-1 to TRBJ2-1; 8 bases map to TRBD2. The J segment lost 8 bases and the V segment lost 1 base, leaving 16 bases of the junction unmatched. Germline V lookup: CDR1 MNHNS, CDR2 SASEGT. The CDR3 runs to 18 residues. CDR3 region: CASSEGGSAGGRWDEQFF. The CDR3 DNA follows: TGTGCCAGCAGTGAAGGGGGGAGCGCGGGAGGTAGATGGGATGAGCAGTTCTTC.

The V and J genes are TRBV19 and TRBJ1-2, with 11 bases fitting TRBD1. Germline lookup yields CDR1 LNHDA and CDR2 SQIVND (reference sequence). CDR3 size: 15 residues. J was trimmed by 8 bases and V by 4 bases; bases with no gene match: 9. In DNA, the CDR3 is TGTGCCAGTAGTAGCAGGACAGGGGGCGCGGTCGGCTACACCTTC. Translated: CASSSRTGGAVGYTF.

V usage is TRBV19 and J usage is TRBJ2-7, with 11 bases identical to TRBD1. V lost 3 bases, J lost 4 bases, and 11 bases stayed unmatched. Germline CDR1 and CDR2: LNHDA and SQIVND (reference sequence). The CDR3 has 17 amino acids. CDR3 sequence reads: CASSMGAMGQGGYEQYF. The CDR3 DNA is TGTGCCAGTAGTATGGGTGCGATGGGACAGGGGGGATACGAGCAGTACTTC.

This clone was seen once. The gene calls are TRBV19 and TRBJ2-2, with D maybe TRBD2 (5 bases). The CDR3 loop spans 14 amino acids. Per the germline V gene, CDR1 is LNHDA and CDR2 is SQIVND (reference sequence). V was trimmed by 7 bases and J by 3 bases, leaving 12 bases between them. The CDR3 DNA is TGTGCCAGTAACCGGAAAGCGGACACCGGGGAGCTGTTTTTT. As protein: CASNRKADTGELFF.

This clone appeared a single time. This chain links TRBV11-2 with TRBJ1-6; 7 bases match TRBD1. The J segment lost 0 bases and the V segment lost 5 bases, leaving 7 bases of the junction unmatched. This CDR3 has 17 amino acids. CDR1 and CDR2 (germline): SGHAT, FQNNGV. CDR3 amino acids: CASSAGTASSYNSPLHF. The CDR3 bases are TGTGCCAGCAGCGCCGGGACAGCAAGCTCCTATAATTCACCCCTCCACTTT.

This rearrangement joins TRBV5-1 to TRBJ2-5, with D possibly TRBD1 on 6 matching bases. Trimming removed 1 base from V and 5 bases from J, with 9 bases in between. The CDR3 length is 13 residues. Germline V gene lookup returns CDR1 SGHRS and CDR2 YFSETQ. The CDR3 protein is CASSLPQGETQYF. CDR3 DNA: TGCGCCAGCAGCTTGCCACAGGGCGAGACCCAGTACTTC.

The chain combines TRBV4-3 with TRBJ1-5; tentative D call: TRBD1 (6 bases). Germline values: CDR1 LGHNA, CDR2 YSLEER. The V end was cut by 2 bases, the J end by 0 bases, with 8 bases between. The CDR3 covers 15 residues. The CDR3 sequence: CASSQRTDSNQPQHF. DNA of the CDR3: TGCGCCAGCAGCCAACGGACAGATAGCAATCAGCCCCAGCATTTT.

This clone appeared a few times. The chain has TRBV19 and TRBJ1-2; 7 bases map to TRBD1. Trimming at V came to 8 bases and at J to 3 bases, leaving 9 bases not matched to a gene. The germline V gene encodes CDR1 LNHDA and CDR2 SQIVND (reference sequence). The CDR3 sequence is 14 residues long. For the CDR3, the DNA is TGTGCCAGTTCCTATGCAACAGGGGACTATGGCTACACCTTC. Protein sequence: CASSYATGDYGYTF.

The rearrangement joins TRBV5-1 to TRBJ2-1, with 7 bases matching TRBD2. The CDR3 extends over 18 amino acids. Trimming removed 0 bases from V and 0 bases from J; junction bases left unmatched: 9. Germline V CDR1 and CDR2: SGHRS, YFSETQ. CDR3 in amino acids: CASSLGLAAYSSYNEQFF. The CDR3 region has the DNA TGCGCCAGCAGCTTGGGGCTAGCGGCTTACAGCTCCTACAATGAGCAGTTCTTC.

The rearrangement links TRBV10-3 to TRBJ1-1; TRBD1 is a possible D gene (6 bases). CDR1 is ENHRY, CDR2 SYGVKD, per germline. Trimming took off 5 bases at V and 0 bases at J, with 13 bases between the two ends. This CDR3 comprises 15 residues. The CDR3 reads CAISSPGHLNTEAFF. DNA of the CDR3: TGTGCCATCAGTTCTCCGGGACACTTGAACACTGAAGCTTTCTTT.

J is TRBJ1-1 and V is TRBV18; 7 bases fit TRBD1. The CDR3 length is 14 residues. Unmatched junction bases numbered 9, after V lost 5 bases and J lost 6 bases. CDR1 KGHSH and CDR2 LQKENI come from the germline V gene. The CDR3 DNA sequence: TGTGCCAGCTCAAACGAACAGGGGTTCTCTGAAGCTTTCTTT. Translating gives CASSNEQGFSEAFF.

The V call is TRBV6-6, the J call TRBJ2-1; 11 nucleotides line up with TRBD2. V trimming: 10 bases; J trimming: 5 bases; junction bases outside the gene matches: 7. Germline V lookup: CDR1 MNHNY, CDR2 SVGAGI (reference sequence). CDR3 length equals 14 residues. The CDR3 DNA is TGTGCCACCGTCGTAGCGGGGGGGAACAATGAGCAGTTCTTC. It codes for CATVVAGGNNEQFF.

The rearrangement uses TRBV7-9 and TRBJ2-1, with D unresolved. The germline V gene encodes CDR1 SEHNR and CDR2 FQNEAQ (reference sequence). This CDR3 has 15 amino acids. Trimming stripped 4 bases from V and 8 bases from J, with 18 bases between. CDR3 sequence: CASSSGASPWYEQFF. As DNA, the CDR3 is TGTGCCAGCAGCTCAGGCGCAAGCCCCTGGTATGAGCAGTTCTTC.